What follows are 10 T cell receptor beta chains derived from one specimen sequenced in a study of human T cells and chemical hapten exposure. Time point: patch test 1, 2 weeks after DPC sensitization. Treatment in this sample: therapeutic diphenylcyclopropenone sensitization with weekly scalp DPC. Using its own MiXCR run on the RACE reads, TCRdb lists one record per CDR3 protein. Of around 74,000 distinct CDR3 sequences listed, approximately 29% are singletons. The material was whole blood, obtained in connection with sensitization to the hapten diphenylcyclopropenone (DPC). The receptors shown here come from a man aged 35 to 55 with alopecia areata. Some clones in this sample may be carry-over from other donors' samples.

This clonotype has more than one count but fewer than ten. J is TRBJ2-5 and V is TRBV28; TRBD1 aligns across 9 bases. Trimming removed 1 base from V and 3 bases from J; junction bases left unmatched: 3. CDR1 is MDHEN and CDR2 is SYDVKM in the germline V gene. This CDR3 is 15 amino acids long. The CDR3 DNA follows: TGTGCCAGCAGTTTATCGGGACAGGGAAAAGAGACCCAGTACTTC. This sequence encodes CASSLSGQGKETQYF. The full variable domain, rest sourced from reference TRBV28 and TRBJ2-5, is DVKVTQSSRYLVKRTGEKVFLECVQDMDHENMFWYRQDPGLGLRLIYFSYDVKMKEKGDIPEGYSVSREKKERFSLILESASTNQTSMYLCASSLSGQGKETQYFGPGTRLLVL.

This clonotype was seen more than once but under ten times. This rearrangement joins TRBV5-1 to TRBJ2-1, with D tentatively TRBD2 (6 bases). Trimming removed 6 bases at V and 3 bases at J, with 16 bases between. CDR3 length: 15 amino acids. Germline CDR1 SGHRS, CDR2 YFSETQ. CDR3 nucleotides: TGCGCCAGCAACCCCATAACCGGGAGCTACAATGAGCAGTTCTTC. Translated, it gives CASNPITGSYNEQFF.

This sequence joins TRBV29-1 and TRBJ2-3, with 9 positions matching TRBD1. The CDR3 consists of 13 residues. Germline CDR1 is SQVTM and CDR2 is ANQGSEA. V trimming: 7 bases; J trimming: 7 bases; junction bases outside the gene matches: 9. CDR3 protein: CSGQGTGRYTQYF. The DNA of the CDR3 is TGCAGCGGGCAAGGGACAGGGCGATATACGCAGTATTTT.

This clonotype appeared a few times. The chain uses TRBV29-1 and TRBJ2-1; TRBD1 or TRBD2 may be the D gene (5 bases each). This CDR3 spans 13 amino acids. Per germline, CDR1 SQVTM and CDR2 ANQGSEA. The V and J ends lost 8 bases and 1 base respectively, with 12 bases between them. The CDR3 sequence: CSPVGGSYNEQFF. CDR3 coding DNA: TGCAGCCCCGTTGGGGGTTCCTACAATGAGCAGTTCTTC.

This clonotype was seen only once. The chain links TRBV19 to TRBJ1-5; D remains unclear. The ends were cut back, 6 bases at V and 2 bases at J, with 8 bases in the middle. In germline, CDR1 is LNHDA, CDR2 SQIVND (reference sequence). The CDR3 is made up of 13 amino acids. The CDR3 sequence: CASRRGRNQPQHF. The CDR3 DNA follows: TGTGCCAGTAGACGCGGCCGCAATCAGCCCCAGCATTTT.

V and J are TRBV27 and TRBJ1-1; 9 nucleotides line up with TRBD1. The CDR3 spans 15 residues. The V gene end was trimmed by 5 bases and the J gene end by 4 bases; junction bases not matched to a gene: 8. From germline, CDR1 is MNHEY and CDR2 SMNVEV (reference sequence). CDR3 region: CASSLTGGASTEAFF. The DNA of the CDR3 is TGTGCCAGCAGTCTCACAGGGGGCGCATCCACTGAAGCTTTCTTT.

This clonotype showed up just a few times. The gene calls are TRBV27 and TRBJ1-5; a weak D match, TRBD1 (5 bases). This CDR3 spans 15 amino acids. The germline gives CDR1 MNHEY, CDR2 SMNVEV (reference sequence). The V end was cut by 4 bases, the J end by 7 bases, with 17 bases between. The CDR3 nucleotides read TGTGCCAGCAGTTCCGCCGGGGCCCCTGGGCAGCCCCAGCATTTT. This codes for CASSSAGAPGQPQHF.

This clonotype appeared a few times. The V call is TRBV5-1, the J call TRBJ2-3; D perhaps matches TRBD1 (6 bases). This CDR3 spans 15 amino acids. Germline-derived CDR1 and CDR2 are SGHRS and YFSETQ. Between the trimmed V and J ends, which lost 0 bases and 6 bases, there was a span of 14 bases. The CDR3 DNA reads TGCGCCAGCAGCTTGGCAGGCAGGGGTTGGGATACGCAGTATTTT. This gives the protein CASSLAGRGWDTQYF.

This chain links TRBV10-3 with TRBJ2-7, with D tentatively TRBD2 (5 bases). This CDR3 comprises 13 residues. V lost 5 bases, J lost 0 bases, and 8 bases lay in between. Germline assignment: CDR1 ENHRY and CDR2 SYGVKD. For the CDR3, the DNA is TGTGCCATCAGTTCCGGGATCTCCTACGAGCAGTACTTC. This gives the protein CAISSGISYEQYF.

This clonotype was counted only a few times. The V call is TRBV12-3 or TRBV12-4, the J call TRBJ2-2; D ambiguous. V was trimmed by 4 bases and J by 5 bases, leaving 11 bases between them. There are 14 residues in the CDR3. CDR3 coding DNA: TGTGCCAGCAGTTCCGATCTAAGGACCGGGGAGCTGTTTTTT. This sequence encodes CASSSDLRTGELFF.